What follows is one T cell receptor (beta chain) and its context. The data derive from a study of cytomegalovirus exposure and HLA in healthy donors. Deletions cut 4 bases from V and 2 bases from J, with 6 bases between. Germline CDR1 reads SNHLY; CDR2 reads FYNNEI. The CDR3 has 13 residues. Both 60 Vbeta primers and 13 Jbeta primers went into the PCR. This table comes from immunoSEQ multiplex PCR, and its TCRdb copy is limited to in-frame clones, with some not included. The sample has about 190,000 clones; around 77% are singletons. The V call is TRBV2, the J call TRBJ1-5; D may be TRBD1 (6 bases). The sequenced sample consisted of PBMCs. This TCR derives from a young woman in good health and CMV-seronegative. CDR3: CASSGQGNQPQHF. CDR3 coding DNA: TGTGCCAGCAGTGGACAGGGCAATCAGCCCCAGCATTTT.